The rows below give T cell receptor beta chains drawn from one sample of a study of siplizumab effects on memory and regulatory T cells. TCRdb's copy holds only in-frame clones and misses some; the assay was immunoSEQ multiplex PCR. Among 100,000 or so clones listed, 94% were seen once. Sequenced: Tregs sorted from blood. The receptor source for this set is a human donor in good health. Each CDR3 is given with its conserved first and last residue. Fields, in order: clone size, D gene, V gene, J gene, CDR3 protein, CDR3 DNA. The D gene is left open where the match is weak. The listing skips clone size in some rows; elsewhere it reads once, few, many or a size class.

.	TRBD1	TRBV5-1	TRBJ2-1	CASSYGQDLYNEQFF	TGCGCCAGCAGCTACGGACAGGATTTGTACAATGAGCAGTTCTTC
.	.	TRBV19	TRBJ1-5	CASSPSGSSNQPQHF	TGTGCCAGTAGTCCCTCTGGGAGCAGCAATCAGCCCCAGCATTTT
.	.	TRBV5-1	TRBJ1-2	CASSFFQGGFRGYTF	TGCGCCAGCAGCTTCTTTCAGGGTGGGTTCCGTGGCTACACCTTC
once	TRBD1	TRBV7-2	TRBJ2-7	CASSLALGQGLGEQYF	TGTGCCAGCAGCTTAGCCCTTGGACAGGGGCTCGGGGAGCAGTACTTC
.	TRBD1	TRBV2	TRBJ1-1	CASSYDRGLEAFF	TGTGCCAGCAGTTATGACAGGGGCCTCGAAGCTTTCTTT
.	.	TRBV20-1	TRBJ2-5	CSARSYETQYF	TGCAGTGCTAGATCTTACGAGACCCAGTACTTC
.	.	TRBV11-3	TRBJ2-7	CASSLKAGVEQYF	TGTGCCAGCAGCTTAAAGGCCGGGGTCGAGCAGTACTTC
.	TRBD2	TRBV4-1	TRBJ2-3	CASSQPLAGSTDTQYF	TGCGCCAGCAGCCAACCACTAGCGGGCAGCACAGATACGCAGTATTTT
.	.	TRBV27	TRBJ1-5	CASSPLGFNQPQHF	TGTGCCAGCAGTCCCCTGGGTTTCAATCAGCCCCAGCATTTT
.	.	TRBV15	TRBJ2-7	CATSRDGDSSNFYEQYF	TGTGCCACCAGCAGAGATGGGGACTCTAGCAATTTCTACGAGCAGTACTTC
.	.	TRBV6-6	TRBJ1-2	CASSYVGGEVGGYTF	TGTGCCAGCAGTTACGTTGGGGGAGAGGTTGGAGGCTACACCTTC
.	.	TRBV5-1	TRBJ2-1	CASSLSGPNEQFF	TGCGCCAGCAGCTTGAGCGGCCCCAATGAGCAGTTCTTC
.	.	TRBV18	TRBJ1-1	CASSSQGEGSGAFF	TGTGCCAGCTCATCACAAGGTGAGGGGAGTGGAGCTTTCTTT
.	.	TRBV5-1	TRBJ2-7	CASSLWPRAYEQYF	TGCGCCAGCAGCTTGTGGCCCAGGGCCTACGAGCAGTACTTC
.	.	TRBV5-1	TRBJ2-1	CASHMRNEQFF	TGCGCCAGCCATATGAGAAATGAGCAGTTCTTC
.	.	TRBV7-3	TRBJ2-5	CASSLVGRVGETQYF	TGTGCCAGCAGCTTAGTGGGCAGGGTCGGTGAGACCCAGTACTTC
.	.	TRBV4-1	TRBJ2-2	CASSQGPSARRRHGELFF	TGCGCCAGCAGCCAAGGCCCCTCCGCTAGAAGGCGGCACGGGGAGCTGTTTTTT
.	.	TRBV28	TRBJ1-5	CASRLRSNQPQHF	TGTGCCAGCAGGTTAAGGAGCAATCAGCCCCAGCATTTT
once	TRBD2	TRBV9	TRBJ2-3	CASSGGLAGGVDTQYF	TGTGCCAGCAGCGGTGGGCTAGCGGGGGGTGTGGATACGCAGTATTTT
once	TRBD2	TRBV15	TRBJ2-1	CATSRDLGLADNEQFF	TGTGCCACCAGCAGAGATCTGGGACTAGCGGACAATGAGCAGTTCTTC
.	.	TRBV27	TRBJ2-2	CASSLSIGRWGDTGELFF	TGTGCCAGCAGTTTATCGATTGGGAGATGGGGGGACACCGGGGAGCTGTTTTTT
.	TRBD2	TRBV7-9	TRBJ2-5	CASSSNVGLAGGETQYF	TGTGCCAGCAGCTCCAACGTGGGACTAGCGGGCGGAGAGACCCAGTACTTC
.	TRBD2	TRBV5-4	TRBJ2-3	CASSPGLGGSTDTQYF	TGTGCCAGCAGCCCTGGTTTGGGGGGGAGCACAGATACGCAGTATTTT
.	.	TRBV5-1	TRBJ2-5	CASSFTGETQYF	TGCGCCAGCAGCTTCACCGGGGAGACCCAGTACTTC
few	.	TRBV10-1	TRBJ2-7	CASSVRRAVDEQYF	TGCGCCAGCAGTGTACGGAGGGCCGTCGACGAGCAGTACTTC
once	TRBD2	TRBV28	TRBJ2-7	CASYYSGRKHEQYF	TGTGCCAGCTATTACAGCGGGAGGAAGCACGAGCAGTACTTC
.	.	TRBV28	TRBJ2-7	CASRGGGSYEQYF	TGTGCCAGCAGGGGTGGGGGCAGCTACGAGCAGTACTTC
.	.	TRBV7-3	TRBJ2-6	CASSAGRTGANVLTF	TGTGCCAGCAGCGCGGGGCGCACTGGGGCCAACGTCCTGACTTTC